A single T cell receptor (beta chain) is shown here with its context. Trimming took off 7 bases at V and 3 bases at J, with 16 bases between the two ends. Germline V CDR1 and CDR2: SEHNR, FQNEAQ (reference sequence). This CDR3 is 14 amino acids long. This entry is derived from a study of T cell changes during pregnancy in multiple sclerosis. Assay: immunoSEQ multiplex PCR; the TCRdb copy retains only in-frame clones and omits some. The sample consists of about 56,000 clones, approximately 86% of them appearing once. The origin of this receptor is a female donor with multiple sclerosis, enrolled in a pregnancy study. Sequences were derived from CD4+ T cells from peripheral blood mononuclear cells, sampled in the third trimester of pregnancy. The chain uses TRBV7-9 and TRBJ2-7, with D perhaps matching TRBD2 (7 bases). The CDR3 is CASTPTRGGYEQYF. The DNA of the CDR3 is TGTGCCAGCACCCCGACGAGGGGGGGCTACGAGCAGTACTTC. The full variable domain, completed using reference TRBV7-9 and TRBJ2-7, is DTGVSQNPRHKITKRGQNVTFRCDPISEHNRLYWYRQTLGQGPEFLTYFQNEAQLEKSRLLSDRFSAERPKGSFSTLEIQRTEQGDSAMYLCASTPTRGGYEQYFGPGTRLTVT.